This T cell receptor beta chain was profiled in a study of cytomegalovirus exposure and HLA in healthy donors. Study-wide points: Data from an earlier analysis indicated that most TCR beta V segments were productive either about 87% or about 30% of the time. Associated with cytomegalovirus, according to the listing, were 164 TCR beta chains. Later, an analysis showed that TCR beta chains associated with HLA were more clonally expanded than others that were equally common.

Vbeta (60) and Jbeta (13) primers were used in the PCR. Some clones are missing from TCRdb's copy, which holds only in-frame ones; the method was immunoSEQ multiplex PCR. Among around 160,000 clones listed, over 60% were seen once. In regard to this clone: The antigen remains undetermined.

The CDR3 totals 16 residues. With 3 bases removed from V and 2 bases from J, the gap between germline ends came to 17 bases. Germline loops: CDR1 SGHNT, CDR2 YYREEE (reference sequence). The source material was PBMCs. This sequence originates from a man aged 40-55 years in good health and CMV-seropositive. The V and J genes are TRBV5-4 and TRBJ1-1; no firm D call. The DNA for the CDR3 is TGTGCCAGCAGCTCAGTCCTTCGAGGCTCAAACACTGAAGCTTTCTTT. It codes for CASSSVLRGSNTEAFF.